The rows below give T cell receptor beta chains drawn from one sample of a study of CD8+CD57+ T cells in acquired aplastic anemia. TCRdb called the reads again in MiXCR, with one record for every CDR3 protein. The table has about 95,000 distinct CDR3 sequences, about 67% seen once. The material sequenced was sorted CD4+, CD8+, or CD8+CD57+ T cells (not recorded which) from PBMCs. These receptors all come from a human donor with aplastic anemia. Both conserved end residues are part of each CDR3. Each record gives: CDR3 length, clone size, J gene, V gene, D gene, CDR3 DNA, CDR3 protein. A D gene is named only where the DNA matches it firmly. Some rows mark clone size as missing; the rest say once, few, many or name a class of expanded clone.

>12|-|TRBJ2-5|TRBV7-9|-
TGTGCCAGCATGGAAGGGCTCGCGGCCCAGTACTTC
CASMEGLAAQYF
>13|-|TRBJ2-7|TRBV7-9|-
TGTGCCAGCAGCCCAACCCATAACTACGAGCAGTACTTC
CASSPTHNYEQYF
>11|-|TRBJ2-5|TRBV19|-
TGTGCCACCAGGGACTTAGAGACCCAGTACTTC
CATRDLETQYF
>15|few|TRBJ1-6|TRBV2|TRBD1
TGTGCCAGCAGTGCTATCGACAGGGCCAACTCACCCCTCCACTTT
CASSAIDRANSPLHF
>14|-|TRBJ2-7|TRBV2|TRBD1
TGTGCCAGCTATGCCGGGACAGGGGTTAACGAGCAGTACTTC
CASYAGTGVNEQYF
>14|many|TRBJ2-7|TRBV7-6|-
TGTGCCAGCAGCTTATTTGGGGGCGCAGACGAGCAGTACTTC
CASSLFGGADEQYF
>14|few|TRBJ2-1|TRBV29-1|-
TGCAGCGTTGAAGATCTTCCAGCCCACAATGAGCAGTTCTTC
CSVEDLPAHNEQFF
>15|-|TRBJ2-1|TRBV19|TRBD2
TGTGCCAGTAGTGGAGTAGCGGGCTCCTACAATGAGCAGTTCTTC
CASSGVAGSYNEQFF
>15|few|TRBJ2-3|TRBV24-1|TRBD2
TGTGCCACCAGTGATCCGGGAGGAGGGCGAGATACGCAGTATTTT
CATSDPGGGRDTQYF
>11|-|TRBJ2-1|TRBV12-3/TRBV12-4|-
TGTGCCAGCAGTTTCTCCCCTGAGCAGTTCTTC
CASSFSPEQFF